These T cell receptor beta chains were read from a single sample in a study of T-cell reconstitution after alpha-beta-depleted transplantation in children. TCRdb itself ran the PCR reads through MiXCR, one entry per CDR3 protein. The sample carries hundreds of thousands of distinct CDR3 sequences, roughly 17% recorded once. The sample in question was PBMCs from the stem cell graft donor, obtained from the stem cell graft. The receptors stem from a human donor who donated a stem cell graft to a child with acute myeloid leukemia. The CDR3 runs from the conserved cysteine through the conserved F or W. The D gene is left open where the match is weak. A clone size is listed for some rows: how often the clone was seen (once, few, many), or a class if it is expanded.

size,D,J,V,DNA,CDR3
many,-,TRBJ2-3,TRBV7-2,TGTGCCAGCAGCTTAGACCAGCGGGCAGATACGCAGTATTTT,CASSLDQRADTQYF
-,-,TRBJ2-1,TRBV6-2/TRBV6-3,TGTGCCAGCAGTTGGGGGTCGTTAAATGAGCAGTTCTTC,CASSWGSLNEQFF
few,-,TRBJ1-5,TRBV20-1,TGCTGTGCTAGAGATCAAGCGGGCGGGACTCTCAATCAGCCCCAGCATTTT,CCARDQAGGTLNQPQHF
-,-,TRBJ2-7,TRBV27,TGTGCCAGCAGTTCGATGGCGGGGCCCGAGCAGTACTTC,CASSSMAGPEQYF
many,-,TRBJ1-2,TRBV29-1,TGCAGCGTTGACGGGGGGGACTATGGCTACACCTTC,CSVDGGDYGYTF
-,TRBD1,TRBJ1-2,TRBV2,TGTGCCAGCAGTCGACAGGGACTAAATGGCTACACCTTC,CASSRQGLNGYTF
many,-,TRBJ2-2,TRBV24-1,TGTGCCACCAGTGATTTGGGGCACGCGAACACCGGGGAGCTGTTTTTT,CATSDLGHANTGELFF
-,-,TRBJ2-2,TRBV7-3,-,CASSLQDRTDFRELFF
-,TRBD2,TRBJ2-1,TRBV6-2/TRBV6-3,TGTGCCAGCAGTTGGGGCGTGAGCGGGGCTCTCCAGGACGAGGGGCAGTTCTTC,CASSWGVSGALQDEGQFF
-,-,TRBJ2-3,TRBV9,TGTGCCAGCAGCCCGACAGGGAGGACGAGGGCAGATACGCAGTATTTT,CASSPTGRTRADTQYF
many,-,TRBJ1-2,TRBV20-1,TGCAGTGCTACCCAGGGCCCGCTCTATGGCTACACCTTC,CSATQGPLYGYTF
-,-,TRBJ1-4,TRBV6-2/TRBV6-3,TGTGCCAGCAGCGGGGACGTTGAAAAACTGTTTTTT,CASSGDVEKLFF
-,TRBD1,TRBJ2-3,TRBV5-1,TGCGCCAGCAGCCCCAATCAGGGGGTGGGCACAGATACGCAGTATTTT,CASSPNQGVGTDTQYF
few,TRBD2,TRBJ2-3,TRBV20-1,TGCAGTGCTAGGCCGACGGGACTAGCGGGGTTGTATTTT,CSARPTGLAGLYF
-,TRBD1,TRBJ2-5,TRBV10-3,TGTGCCGTCAGGGATGGACAGGGGGGATCAGAGACCCAGTACTTC,CAVRDGQGGSETQYF
many,-,TRBJ1-1,TRBV20-1,TGCAGTGCCCGAACGGGAGGGCTCACTGAAGCTTTCTTT,CSARTGGLTEAFF
-,TRBD1,TRBJ2-7,TRBV4-3,TGCGCCAGCAGTCACGGGACAGCCAACGAGCAGTACTTC,CASSHGTANEQYF
-,-,TRBJ1-3,TRBV18,TGTGCCAGCTCACCACCTACCGGGTTTTTGACCTCCTCTGGAAACACCATATATTTT,CASSPPTGFLTSSGNTIYF
-,-,TRBJ1-2,TRBV15,TGTGCCACCAGCAGAGATCCGGGTTGGGACTATGGCTACACCTTC,CATSRDPGWDYGYTF
many,TRBD2,TRBJ2-7,TRBV6-1,TGTGCCAGCAGCCAGACTAGCGGGCGCGAGCAGTACTTC,CASSQTSGREQYF
once,-,TRBJ2-5,TRBV4-1,TGCGCCAGCAGCCAAGATTTGGGGCTGGAGACCCAGTACTTC,CASSQDLGLETQYF
many,TRBD2,TRBJ2-1,TRBV20-1,TGCAGTGCTCTCTTAGCGGGGGCCGACAATGAGCAGTTCTTC,CSALLAGADNEQFF
-,-,TRBJ2-1,TRBV6-6,TGTGCCACAGAAAACAATGAGCAGTTCTTC,CATENNEQFF
-,TRBD1,TRBJ1-2,TRBV4-3,TGCGCCAGCAGCCAGACAGGGTCCGGCTATGGCTACACCTTC,CASSQTGSGYGYTF
-,TRBD1,TRBJ2-6,TRBV12-3/TRBV12-4,TGTGCCAGCAGTTATACCCAGGGGGCAGGTGGGGCCAACGTCCTGACTTTC,CASSYTQGAGGANVLTF
-,TRBD1,TRBJ1-4,TRBV5-1,TGCGCCAGCAGCTTGGGGACAGGGTCAGGGGGAGCGGAAAAACTGTTTTTT,CASSLGTGSGGAEKLFF
many,TRBD1,TRBJ1-1,TRBV9,TGTGCCAGCAGCGTAAGGGACAGGGGGCTCTCGTTCGTGAACACTGAAGCTTTCTTT,CASSVRDRGLSFVNTEAFF
few,-,TRBJ2-1,TRBV7-2,TGTGCCAGCAGCTTAGCCCTCGGGACGGCCTACAATGAGCAGTTCTTC,CASSLALGTAYNEQFF
few,-,TRBJ1-3,TRBV5-1,TGCGCCAGCAGCACCGGACACGAGAACACCATATATTTT,CASSTGHENTIYF
many,-,TRBJ1-5,TRBV10-3,TGTGCCATCAGTCAGGCGGCTAGCAATCAGCCCCAGCATTTT,CAISQAASNQPQHF
-,TRBD1,TRBJ1-2,TRBV4-3,TGCGCCAGCAGCCAAGTTACAGGGGCAAACTGTGGCTACACCTTC,CASSQVTGANCGYTF
-,-,TRBJ2-1,TRBV12-3/TRBV12-4,TGTGCCAGCAGTTTAGCGCCGGGCACGACCAATGAGCAGTTCTTC,CASSLAPGTTNEQFF
many,TRBD2,TRBJ2-5,TRBV20-1,TGCAGTGCTAGTGTTGGGGCTAGCGGGGGTGGGGAGACCCAGTACTTC,CSASVGASGGGETQYF
-,-,TRBJ1-5,TRBV11-3,TGTGCCAGCAGTTCACCAAAGGGCCCTAATCAGCCCCAGCATTTT,CASSSPKGPNQPQHF
few,-,TRBJ1-3,TRBV7-2,TGTGCCAGCAGCTTTGCCGTTAGTGGAAACACCATATATTTT,CASSFAVSGNTIYF
few,-,TRBJ2-1,TRBV5-6,TGTGCCAGCAGCTTGGGGGGGGCGACTCCCAATGAGCAGTTCTTC,CASSLGGATPNEQFF
-,-,TRBJ1-5,TRBV18,TGTGCCAGCTCCGCAGGAGGGGGTAATCAGCCCCAGCATTTT,CASSAGGGNQPQHF
many,-,TRBJ1-6,TRBV29-1,TGCAGCGTTGGGCTCGATTTTAATTCACCCCTCCACTTT,CSVGLDFNSPLHF
few,TRBD1,TRBJ1-6,TRBV20-1,TGCAGTGCCCACAGGGGGGTCAAGAATTCACCCCTCCACTTT,CSAHRGVKNSPLHF
-,-,TRBJ2-1,TRBV6-1,TGTGCCAGCAGCGAAATGACGGACAGCATCAATGAGCAGTTCTTC,CASSEMTDSINEQFF
-,TRBD2,TRBJ2-1,TRBV7-9,TGTGCCAGCAGCTCGCGGACTAGCAGCTACAATGAGCAGTTCTTC,CASSSRTSSYNEQFF
many,-,TRBJ2-1,TRBV20-1,TGCAGTGCTAGAAAGGGGGATCCATACAATGAGCAGTTCTTC,CSARKGDPYNEQFF
-,-,TRBJ2-3,TRBV7-2,TGTGCCAGCAGCTTAGCCTGGCGGGTATCTAGCACAGATACGCAGTATTTT,CASSLAWRVSSTDTQYF
many,-,TRBJ1-2,TRBV29-1,TGCAGCGTTGGGGGAGTCGGTGGCTACACCTTC,CSVGGVGGYTF
many,TRBD1,TRBJ2-3,TRBV15,TGTGCCACCAAGGGACAGGCCACCACCACAGATACGCAGTATTTT,CATKGQATTTDTQYF